This T cell receptor (beta chain) comes out of a study of blood T cell repertoires in COVID-19. On the study more broadly: Italy, Spain and the United States were the sources of the convalescent and acute COVID-19 samples. T cells, B-cell-depleted T cells, or PBMCs provided the cDNA or gDNA that served as material.

Trimming took 6 bases from V and 8 from J, leaving 7 bases between them. The CDR3 runs 11 residues. The assay was immunoSEQ multiplex PCR, and TCRdb's table has in-frame clones only and misses some. The sample lists 250,000 to 300,000 clones; over 70% were seen once. The specimen sequenced was peripheral blood. The sequence was collected from a woman aged 40 to 49 who had recovered from COVID-19. The V gene is TRBV12-3 or TRBV12-4, the J gene TRBJ2-2; D perhaps matches TRBD2 (5 bases). The CDR3 region is CASRTKGELFF. In DNA form, the CDR3 reads TGTGCCAGCAGGACTAAGGGGGAGCTGTTTTTT.